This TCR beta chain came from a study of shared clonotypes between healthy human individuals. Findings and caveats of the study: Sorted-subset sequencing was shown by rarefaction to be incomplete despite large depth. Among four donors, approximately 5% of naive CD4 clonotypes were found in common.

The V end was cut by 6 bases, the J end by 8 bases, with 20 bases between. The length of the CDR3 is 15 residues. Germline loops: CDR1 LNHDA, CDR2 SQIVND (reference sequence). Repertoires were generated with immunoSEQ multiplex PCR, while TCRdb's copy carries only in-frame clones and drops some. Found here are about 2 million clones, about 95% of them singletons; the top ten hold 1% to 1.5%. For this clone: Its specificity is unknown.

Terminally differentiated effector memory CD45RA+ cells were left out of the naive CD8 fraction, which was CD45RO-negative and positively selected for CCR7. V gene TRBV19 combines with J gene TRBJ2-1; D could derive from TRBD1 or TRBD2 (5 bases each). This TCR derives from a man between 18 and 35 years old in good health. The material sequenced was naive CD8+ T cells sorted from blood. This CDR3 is CASSLGDAGSYEQFF. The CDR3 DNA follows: TGTGCCAGTAGCCTAGGGGACGCCGGTTCCTATGAGCAGTTCTTC. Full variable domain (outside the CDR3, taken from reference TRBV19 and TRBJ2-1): DGGITQSPKYLFRKEGQNVTLSCEQNLNHDAMYWYRQDPGQGLRLIYYSQIVNDFQKGDIAEGYSVSREKKESFPLTVTSAQKNPTAFYLCASSLGDAGSYEQFFGPGTRLTVL.